This TCR beta chain stems from a study of blood T cell repertoires in COVID-19. In the study overall: Sample material is recorded as cDNA or gDNA derived from T cells, B-cell-depleted T cells, or PBMCs.

Participant age was roughly 18 to 100 years, and participants resided in fewer than 25 US areas. Using immunoSEQ multiplex PCR, the repertoire was profiled, and TCRdb retains in-frame clones only, with some absent. This table holds approximately 260,000 clones, 80% to 90% found once. Germline lookup yields CDR1 SQVTM and CDR2 ANQGSEA. Trimming took 7 bases from V and 3 from J; bases not matched to a gene: 4. The CDR3 runs 14 residues. The V and J genes are TRBV29-1 and TRBJ2-2; 11 positions match TRBD1. The sequencing sample was made of PBMCs or T cells enriched from blood (not recorded which). The sequence was collected from a woman between 45 and 65 years old who had been exposed to COVID-19. CDR3: CSAKGQGDTGELFF. The CDR3 bases are TGCAGCGCAAAGGGACAGGGGGACACCGGGGAGCTGTTTTTT.